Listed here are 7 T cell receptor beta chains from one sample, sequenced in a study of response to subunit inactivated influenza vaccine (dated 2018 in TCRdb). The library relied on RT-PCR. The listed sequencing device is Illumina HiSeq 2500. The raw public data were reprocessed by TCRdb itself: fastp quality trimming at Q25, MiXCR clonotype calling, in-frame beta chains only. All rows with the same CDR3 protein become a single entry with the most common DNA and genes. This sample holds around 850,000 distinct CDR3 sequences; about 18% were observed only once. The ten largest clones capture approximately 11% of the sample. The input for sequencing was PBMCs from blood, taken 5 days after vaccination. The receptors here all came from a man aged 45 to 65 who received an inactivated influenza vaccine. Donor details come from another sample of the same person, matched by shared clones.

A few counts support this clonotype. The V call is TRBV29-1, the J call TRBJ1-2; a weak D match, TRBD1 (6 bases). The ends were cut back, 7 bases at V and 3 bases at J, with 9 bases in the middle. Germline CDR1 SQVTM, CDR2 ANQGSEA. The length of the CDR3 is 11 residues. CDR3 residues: CSARGDYGYTF. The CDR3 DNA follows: TGCAGCGCCAGGGGAGACTATGGCTACACCTTC.

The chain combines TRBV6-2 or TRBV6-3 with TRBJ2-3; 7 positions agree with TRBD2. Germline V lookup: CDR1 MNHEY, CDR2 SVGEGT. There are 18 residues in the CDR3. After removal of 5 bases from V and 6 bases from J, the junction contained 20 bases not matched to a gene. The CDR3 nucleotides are TGTGCCAGCAGTAGTCGGGTTCGGACTAGAGTTGGTGGTGATACGCAGTATTTT. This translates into CASSSRVRTRVGGDTQYF.

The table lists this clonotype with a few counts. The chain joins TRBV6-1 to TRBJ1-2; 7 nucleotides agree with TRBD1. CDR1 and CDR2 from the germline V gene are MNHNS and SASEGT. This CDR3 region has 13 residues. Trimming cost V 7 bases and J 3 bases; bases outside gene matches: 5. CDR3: CASTPDRDYGYTF. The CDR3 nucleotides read TGTGCCAGCACCCCTGACAGGGACTATGGCTACACCTTC.

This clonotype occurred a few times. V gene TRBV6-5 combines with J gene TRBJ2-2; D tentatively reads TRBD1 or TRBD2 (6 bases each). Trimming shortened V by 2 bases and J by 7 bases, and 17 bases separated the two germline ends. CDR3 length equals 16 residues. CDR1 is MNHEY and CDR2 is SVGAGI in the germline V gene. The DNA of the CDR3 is TGTGCCAGCAGTTACCTCGGCAGGGGAGGTGGCGGGGAGCTGTTTTTT. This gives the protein CASSYLGRGGGGELFF.

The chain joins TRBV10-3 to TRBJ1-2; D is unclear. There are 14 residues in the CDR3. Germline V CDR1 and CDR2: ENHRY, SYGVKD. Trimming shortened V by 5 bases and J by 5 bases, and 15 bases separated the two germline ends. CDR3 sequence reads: CAISNGASWYGYTF. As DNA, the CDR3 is TGTGCCATCAGTAACGGAGCCTCGTGGTATGGCTACACCTTC.

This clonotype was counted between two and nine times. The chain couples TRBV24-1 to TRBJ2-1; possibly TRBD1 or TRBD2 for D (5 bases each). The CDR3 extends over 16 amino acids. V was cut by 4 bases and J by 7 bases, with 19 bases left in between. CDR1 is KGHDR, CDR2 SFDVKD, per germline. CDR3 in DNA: TGTGCCACCAGTGACCCCACCGGTGGGGGTGGGAATGAGCAGTTCTTC. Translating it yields CATSDPTGGGGNEQFF.

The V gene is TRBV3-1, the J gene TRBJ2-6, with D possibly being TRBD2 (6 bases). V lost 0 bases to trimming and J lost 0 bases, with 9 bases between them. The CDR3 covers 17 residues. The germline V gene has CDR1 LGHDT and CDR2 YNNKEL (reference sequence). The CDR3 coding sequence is TGTGCCAGCAGCCAAGACCCGCGGGACTCTGGGGCCAACGTCCTGACTTTC. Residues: CASSQDPRDSGANVLTF.